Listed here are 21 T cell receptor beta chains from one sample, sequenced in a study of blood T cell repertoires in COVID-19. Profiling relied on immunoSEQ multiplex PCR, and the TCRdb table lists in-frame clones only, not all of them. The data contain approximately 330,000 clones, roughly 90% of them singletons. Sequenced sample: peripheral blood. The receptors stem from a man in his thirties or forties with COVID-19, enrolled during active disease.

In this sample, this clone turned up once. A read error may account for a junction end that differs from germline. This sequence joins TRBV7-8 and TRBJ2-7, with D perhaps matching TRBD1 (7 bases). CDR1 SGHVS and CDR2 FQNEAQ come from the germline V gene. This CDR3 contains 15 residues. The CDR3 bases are TGTGCCAGCAGCTTAGCCGGGCAGGGGGGCTACAAGCAGTACTTC. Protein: CASSLAGQGGYKQYF. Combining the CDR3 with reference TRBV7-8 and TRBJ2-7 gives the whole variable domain GAGVSQSPRYKVAKRGQDVALRCDPISGHVSLFWYQQALGQGPEFLTYFQNEAQLDKSGLPSDRFFAERPEGSVSTLKIQRTQQEDSAVYLCASSLAGQGGYKQYFGPGTRLTVT.

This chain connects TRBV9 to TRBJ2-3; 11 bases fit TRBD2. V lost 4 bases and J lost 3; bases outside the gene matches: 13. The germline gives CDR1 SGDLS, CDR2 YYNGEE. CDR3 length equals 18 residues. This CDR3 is CASSPGDTSGGRTDTQYF. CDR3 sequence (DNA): TGTGCCAGCAGCCCCGGGGATACTAGCGGGGGCAGAACAGATACGCAGTATTTT. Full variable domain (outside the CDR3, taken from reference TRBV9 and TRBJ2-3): DSGVTQTPKHLITATGQRVTLRCSPRSGDLSVYWYQQSLDQGLQFLIQYYNGEERAKGNILERFSAQQFPDLHSELNLSSLELGDSALYFCASSPGDTSGGRTDTQYFGPGTRLTVL.

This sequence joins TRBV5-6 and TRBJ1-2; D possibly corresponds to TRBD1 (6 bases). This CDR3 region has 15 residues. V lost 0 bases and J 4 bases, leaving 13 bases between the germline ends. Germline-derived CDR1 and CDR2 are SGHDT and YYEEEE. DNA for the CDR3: TGTGCCAGCAGCTTGGACGGCAGGGGCAGCTATGGCTACACCTTC. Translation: CASSLDGRGSYGYTF.

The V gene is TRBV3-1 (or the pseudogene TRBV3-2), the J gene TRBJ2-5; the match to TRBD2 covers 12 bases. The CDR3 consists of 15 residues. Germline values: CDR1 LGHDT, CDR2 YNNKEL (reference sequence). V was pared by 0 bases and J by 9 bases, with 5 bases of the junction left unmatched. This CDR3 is CASSQDLAGGSAQYF. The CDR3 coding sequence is TGTGCCAGCAGCCAAGATCTAGCGGGAGGGAGTGCCCAGTACTTC.

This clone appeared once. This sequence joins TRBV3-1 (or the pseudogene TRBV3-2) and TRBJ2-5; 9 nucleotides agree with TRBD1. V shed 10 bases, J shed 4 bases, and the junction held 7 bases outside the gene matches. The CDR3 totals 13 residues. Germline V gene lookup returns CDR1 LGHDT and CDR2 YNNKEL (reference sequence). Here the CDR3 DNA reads TGTGCCACCTCCCGGGACAGGGTAGAGACCCAGTACTTC. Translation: CATSRDRVETQYF.

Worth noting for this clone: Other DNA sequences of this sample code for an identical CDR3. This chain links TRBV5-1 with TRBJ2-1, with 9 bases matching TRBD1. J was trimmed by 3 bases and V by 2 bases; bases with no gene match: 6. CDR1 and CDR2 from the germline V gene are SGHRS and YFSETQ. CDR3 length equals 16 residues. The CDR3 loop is CASSLSGTGFYNEQFF. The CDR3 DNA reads TGCGCCAGCAGCTTATCCGGGACAGGGTTCTACAATGAGCAGTTCTTC.

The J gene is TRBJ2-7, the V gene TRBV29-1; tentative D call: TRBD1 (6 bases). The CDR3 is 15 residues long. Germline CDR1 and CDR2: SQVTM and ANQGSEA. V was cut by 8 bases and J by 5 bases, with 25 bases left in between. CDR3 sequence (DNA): TGCAGCTTCCGTTCGTCAGGGGCGCCGGTTGACGAGCAGTACTTC. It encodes CSFRSSGAPVDEQYF.

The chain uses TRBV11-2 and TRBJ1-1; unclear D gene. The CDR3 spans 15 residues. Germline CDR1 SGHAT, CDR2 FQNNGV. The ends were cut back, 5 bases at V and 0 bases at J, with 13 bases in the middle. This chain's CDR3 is CASSLFTTMNTEAFF. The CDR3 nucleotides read TGTGCCAGCAGCCTTTTTACAACGATGAACACTGAAGCTTTCTTT.

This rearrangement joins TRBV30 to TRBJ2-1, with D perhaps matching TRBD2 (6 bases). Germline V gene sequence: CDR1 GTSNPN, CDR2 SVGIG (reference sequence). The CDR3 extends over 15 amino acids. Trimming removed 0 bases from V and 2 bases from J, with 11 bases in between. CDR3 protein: CAWSVGTGPYNEQFF. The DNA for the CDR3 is TGTGCCTGGAGTGTAGGGACTGGGCCCTACAATGAGCAGTTCTTC.

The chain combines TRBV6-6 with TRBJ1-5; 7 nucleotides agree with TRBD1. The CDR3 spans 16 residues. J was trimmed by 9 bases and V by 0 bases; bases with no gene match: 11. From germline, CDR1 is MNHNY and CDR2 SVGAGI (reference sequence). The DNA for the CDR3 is TGTGCCAGCAGTTACTCCCCAGGAGGGGGCCCAGGGCCCCAGCATTTT. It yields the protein CASSYSPGGGPGPQHF.

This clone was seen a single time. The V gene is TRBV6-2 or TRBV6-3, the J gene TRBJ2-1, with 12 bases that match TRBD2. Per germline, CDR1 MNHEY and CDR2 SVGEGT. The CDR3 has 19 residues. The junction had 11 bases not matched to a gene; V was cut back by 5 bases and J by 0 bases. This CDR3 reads CASSGMGTSGWSSYNEQFF. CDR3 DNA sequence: TGTGCCAGCAGTGGGATGGGGACTAGCGGGTGGAGCTCCTACAATGAGCAGTTCTTC.

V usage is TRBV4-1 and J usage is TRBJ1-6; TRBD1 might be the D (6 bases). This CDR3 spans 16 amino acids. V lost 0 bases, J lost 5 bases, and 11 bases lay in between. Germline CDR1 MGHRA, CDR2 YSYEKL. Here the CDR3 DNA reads TGCGCCAGCAGCCAAGAGGGATCAGGGGATAATTCACCCCTCCACTTT. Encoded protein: CASSQEGSGDNSPLHF.

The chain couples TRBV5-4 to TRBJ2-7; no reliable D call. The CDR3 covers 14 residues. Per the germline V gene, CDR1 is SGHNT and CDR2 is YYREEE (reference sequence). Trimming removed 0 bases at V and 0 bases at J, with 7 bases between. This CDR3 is CASSLAVSSYEQYF. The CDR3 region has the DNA TGTGCCAGCAGCTTGGCAGTCAGCTCCTACGAGCAGTACTTC. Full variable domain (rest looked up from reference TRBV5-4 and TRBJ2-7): ETGVTQSPTHLIKTRGQQVTLRCSSQSGHNTVSWYQQALGQGPQFIFQYYREEENGRGNFPPRFSGLQFPNYSSELNVNALELDDSALYLCASSLAVSSYEQYFGPGTRLTVT.

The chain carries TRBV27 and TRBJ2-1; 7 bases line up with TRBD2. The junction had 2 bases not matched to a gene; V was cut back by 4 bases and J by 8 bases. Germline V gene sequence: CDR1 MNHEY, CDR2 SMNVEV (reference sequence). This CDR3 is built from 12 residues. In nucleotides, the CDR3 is TGTGCCAGCAGTTCGACTAGCTATGAGCAGTTCTTC. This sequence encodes CASSSTSYEQFF.

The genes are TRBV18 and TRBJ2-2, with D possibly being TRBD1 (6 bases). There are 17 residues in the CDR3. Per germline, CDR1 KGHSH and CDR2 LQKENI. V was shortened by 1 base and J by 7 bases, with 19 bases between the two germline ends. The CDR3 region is CASSPLSLGQPGGELFF. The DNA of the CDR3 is TGTGCCAGCTCACCACTTTCTTTAGGACAGCCCGGCGGGGAGCTGTTTTTT.

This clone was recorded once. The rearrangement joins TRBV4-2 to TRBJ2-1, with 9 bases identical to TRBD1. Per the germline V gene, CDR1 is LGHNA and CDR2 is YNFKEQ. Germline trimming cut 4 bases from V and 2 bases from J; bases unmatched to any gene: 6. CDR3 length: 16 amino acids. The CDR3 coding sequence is TGTGCCAGCAGCCTAGACAGGGGGTTCACCTACAATGAGCAGTTCTTC. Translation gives CASSLDRGFTYNEQFF.

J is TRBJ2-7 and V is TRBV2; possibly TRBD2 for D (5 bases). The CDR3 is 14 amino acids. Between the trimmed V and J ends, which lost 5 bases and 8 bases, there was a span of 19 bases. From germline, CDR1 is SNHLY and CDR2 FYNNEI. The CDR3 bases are TGTGCCAGCAGTCAGGACTCCATCCCCTCCCAGCAGTACTTC. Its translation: CASSQDSIPSQQYF.

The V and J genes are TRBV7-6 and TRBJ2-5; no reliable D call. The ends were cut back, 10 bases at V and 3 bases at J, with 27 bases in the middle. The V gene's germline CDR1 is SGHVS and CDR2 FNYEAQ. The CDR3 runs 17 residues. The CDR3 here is CATQAATSLGLEETQYF. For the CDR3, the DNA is TGTGCCACACAAGCTGCGACGAGCCTAGGATTAGAAGAGACCCAGTACTTC.

The CDR3 DNA sequence: TGTGCCAGCAGCTTGGAACCGGTAGGGGGACGAACTGAAGCTTTCTTT. As protein: CASSLEPVGGRTEAFF. The chain combines TRBV5-4 with TRBJ1-1; TRBD1 might be the D (6 bases). Trimming pared 0 bases from V and 5 bases from J, leaving 17 bases between. This CDR3 has 16 residues. The germline V gene has CDR1 SGHNT and CDR2 YYREEE (reference sequence).

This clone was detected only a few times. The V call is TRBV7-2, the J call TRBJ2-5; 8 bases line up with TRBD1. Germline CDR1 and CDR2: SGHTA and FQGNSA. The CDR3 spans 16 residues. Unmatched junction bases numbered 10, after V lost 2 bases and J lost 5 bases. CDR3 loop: CASSLTTGTGGETQYF. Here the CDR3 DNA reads TGTGCCAGCAGCTTAACAACCGGGACAGGAGGGGAGACCCAGTACTTC.

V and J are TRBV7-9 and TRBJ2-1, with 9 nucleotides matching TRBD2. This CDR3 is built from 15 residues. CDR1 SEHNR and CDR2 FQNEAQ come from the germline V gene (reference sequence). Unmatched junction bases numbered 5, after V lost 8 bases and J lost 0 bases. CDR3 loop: CASRPSGNSYNEQFF. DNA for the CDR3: TGTGCCAGCCGCCCTAGCGGGAACTCCTACAATGAGCAGTTCTTC.